Listed here is a single T cell receptor (beta chain). Germline V gives CDR1 SNHLY, CDR2 FYNNEI. V lost 4 bases to trimming and J lost 1 base; unmatched junction nucleotides: 3. This CDR3 is 15 amino acids long. These data come from a study of blood T cell repertoires in COVID-19. Across the whole study: PBMCs, B-cell-depleted T cells, or T cells provided the cDNA or gDNA that made up the material.

Authors' processing steps: Estimation of nucleated cell counts relied on the amplification of reference gene primers. Data came from immunoSEQ multiplex PCR; TCRdb stores just in-frame clones and leaves some out. That table is the source of V, J and clone size, and D and trimming were worked out from the DNA. The sample carries approximately 56,000 clones, about four fifths recorded once. This chain uses TRBV2 with TRBJ2-1; 8 nucleotides line up with TRBD1. The source material was peripheral blood. This TCR came from a man between 65 and 85 years old with active COVID-19. The CDR3 reads CASSADRGSYNEQFF. The CDR3, as DNA: TGTGCCAGCAGTGCCGACAGGGGATCCTACAATGAGCAGTTCTTC.